The 6 T cell receptor beta chains reported below all come from one sample, sequenced in a study of cytomegalovirus exposure and HLA in healthy donors (TCRdb year 2017). The library was made by the immunoSEQ multiplex PCR assay. TCRdb limited this immuneACCESS table to in-frame rearrangements with V and J called. A share of clones is missing; checked studies link under half to unresolved V genes, and the rest is unexplained. For this sample there are 90,000 to 150,000 clones; about 87% appear just once. 1.5% to 2% of the sample is held by the ten biggest clonotypes. The sequencing sample was made of PBMCs. The receptor set was obtained from a man between 18 and 35 years old in good health and CMV-seronegative.

This chain joins TRBV7-9 and TRBJ2-1, with a weak D call TRBD2 (5 bases). V dropped 5 bases and J dropped 7 bases, with 12 bases sitting between them. The CDR3 has 13 amino acids. CDR1 is SEHNR and CDR2 is FQNEAQ in the germline V gene (reference sequence). CDR3 protein: CASSLISVNEQFF. As DNA, the CDR3 is TGTGCCAGCAGCCTAATTAGCGTAAATGAGCAGTTCTTC.

The chain recombines TRBV6-5 with TRBJ1-1; 7 bases map to TRBD1. CDR1 and CDR2 from the germline V gene are MNHEY and SVGAGI. V lost 6 bases to trimming and J lost 4 bases; unmatched junction nucleotides: 11. This CDR3 comprises 15 residues. The CDR3, as DNA: TGTGCCAGCAGACGAGACAGGGCTCCCGGCACTGAAGCTTTCTTT. The encoded protein is CASRRDRAPGTEAFF.

J is TRBJ1-2 and V is TRBV30, with D tentatively TRBD1 (5 bases). Per the germline V gene, CDR1 is GTSNPN and CDR2 is SVGIG (reference sequence). The length of the CDR3 is 12 residues. Trimming took off 4 bases at V and 2 bases at J, with 8 bases between the two ends. The CDR3: CAWTAGNYGYTF. The CDR3 nucleotides read TGTGCCTGGACGGCAGGGAACTATGGCTACACCTTC.

V is TRBV28 and J is TRBJ2-3, with D perhaps matching TRBD1 (6 bases). In germline, CDR1 is MDHEN, CDR2 SYDVKM. V was clipped by 5 bases and J by 1 base, with 19 bases between them. There are 17 residues in the CDR3. Written as DNA, the CDR3 is TGTGCCAGCAGTGGAAAGTACAGGGTTGGTGGCACAGATACGCAGTATTTT. This encodes CASSGKYRVGGTDTQYF.

The gene calls are TRBV9 and TRBJ2-3; 10 bases are shared with TRBD2. The CDR3 extends over 16 amino acids. With V trimmed by 2 bases and J by 5 bases, 8 bases remained unmatched. CDR1 is SGDLS, CDR2 YYNGEE, per germline. The CDR3 nucleotides are TGTGCCAGCAGCGTGAGCGGGAGGGCCAGTGGAGATACGCAGTATTTT. It yields the protein CASSVSGRASGDTQYF.

This clone was found once. The chain combines TRBV28 with TRBJ1-4, with D tentatively TRBD1 (6 bases). CDR1 is MDHEN, CDR2 SYDVKM, per germline. Trimming removed 7 bases from V and 7 bases from J, with 13 bases in between. CDR3 length: 13 residues. CDR3 bases: TGTGCCAGCAACAGGGATGGTAGTGAAAAACTGTTTTTT. Translation gives CASNRDGSEKLFF. Using reference TRBV28 and TRBJ1-4 for the parts outside the CDR3, the full variable domain is DVKVTQSSRYLVKRTGEKVFLECVQDMDHENMFWYRQDPGLGLRLIYFSYDVKMKEKGDIPEGYSVSREKKERFSLILESASTNQTSMYLCASNRDGSEKLFFGSGTQLSVL.